A selection of T cell receptor beta chains follows, all from one sample in a study of regulatory T cells in long-lasting Graves disease. TCRdb re-called the multiplex PCR reads with MiXCR, one entry per CDR3 protein. Counted here are about 470,000 distinct CDR3 sequences, roughly 17% occurring once; the ten biggest clones make up 12%. These records were also assigned to another study, of T cells in Graves' hyperthyroidism and ophthalmopathy.

Sequenced here: peripheral blood mononuclear cells (PBMCs), sampled at new diagnosis, from a patient treated with antithyroid drugs. These receptors all stem from a man aged 40-49 years with Graves disease. Each CDR3 is given with its conserved first and last residue. D genes are given only for firm matches. The size field is filled for only some rows; it gives once, few, many or a size class.

>many|TRBV27|TRBJ2-7|NA
TGTGCCAGCAGTTTTGTCCGAGGGCACTACGAGCAGTACTTC
CASSFVRGHYEQYF
>few|TRBV2|TRBJ2-6|NA
TGTGCCAGCAGTGAACATCGTGGGGCCAACGTCCTGACTTTC
CASSEHRGANVLTF
>NA|TRBV6-2/TRBV6-3|TRBJ2-1|TRBD1
TGTGCCAGCAGTTACTCAACCGGGACAGGGCTGAGGTCCTACAATGAGCAGTTCTTC
CASSYSTGTGLRSYNEQFF
>NA|TRBV10-2|TRBJ2-2|NA
TGCGCCAGCAGTGAAACGACAGGTCTGGCGGAGCTGTTTTTT
CASSETTGLAELFF
>many|TRBV3-1|TRBJ2-1|NA
TGTGCCAGCAGCCAAGGGAAACCACTGAATGAGCAGTTCTTC
CASSQGKPLNEQFF
>NA|TRBV27|TRBJ2-3|NA
TGTGCCAGCAGTTTTGGGGGGGGGGCCTTGCAGTATTTT
CASSFGGGALQYF
>once|TRBV4-1|TRBJ1-2|NA
TGCGCCAGCAGCCCCGACGCAGGGACCAATAACTATGGCTACACCTTC
CASSPDAGTNNYGYTF
>many|TRBV3-1|TRBJ1-5|NA
TGTGCCAGCAGCCAAGTTTCGAGACAGCTCAATCAGCCCCAGCATTTT
CASSQVSRQLNQPQHF
>many|TRBV27|TRBJ1-1|NA
TGTGCCAGCAGTCCATACCGACGGACGGATGAAGCTTTCTTT
CASSPYRRTDEAFF
>NA|TRBV7-9|TRBJ2-5|NA
TGTGCCAGCAACTTACGTGGGAGTTCTGGGGAGACCCAGTACTTC
CASNLRGSSGETQYF
>few|TRBV10-2|TRBJ2-7|TRBD1
TGCGCCAGCAGAGCCGGGACAGGGACCGCCTACGAGCAGTACTTC
CASRAGTGTAYEQYF
>many|TRBV30|TRBJ2-1|NA
TGTGCCTGGAGTGTAACGGCATACAATGAGCAGTTCTTC
CAWSVTAYNEQFF
>few|TRBV3-1|TRBJ2-4|TRBD2
TGTGCCAGCAGCGCCTTACCCAGAGCGGGAGAACGCAAAAACATTCAGTACTTC
CASSALPRAGERKNIQYF
>many|TRBV12-3/TRBV12-4|TRBJ2-7|TRBD2
TGTGCCAGCAGTTTAGGAGGAGCGGGGGATGAGCAGTACTTC
CASSLGGAGDEQYF
>few|TRBV5-5|TRBJ2-1|NA
TGTGTCAGCAGCTTGGGTGGGACGGACAATGAGCAGTTCTTC
CVSSLGGTDNEQFF
>many|TRBV5-8|TRBJ1-5|TRBD1
TGTGCCAGCAGCTCAGGACAGGTCAGCAATCAGCCCCAGCATTTT
CASSSGQVSNQPQHF
>many|TRBV2|TRBJ2-7|NA
TGTGCCAGCACACTAGACAATACCTACGAGCAGTACTTC
CASTLDNTYEQYF
>NA|TRBV7-6|TRBJ2-2|NA
TGTGCCAGCAGCACCTCGCCTAGGGGAAAATTCGGGGAGCTGTTTTTT
CASSTSPRGKFGELFF
>NA|TRBV18|TRBJ2-1|TRBD2
TGTGCCAGCTCACCATTGCCTAGCGGGAGCCTGACCAATGAGCAGTTCTTC
CASSPLPSGSLTNEQFF
>many|TRBV20-1|TRBJ2-5|NA
TGCAGTGCTAGAGAGCGCGCCGAAGGGACCCAGTACTTC
CSARERAEGTQYF
>many|TRBV6-1|TRBJ2-1|NA
TGTGCCAGCAGCAGACTAGGGTACAATGAGCAGTTCTTC
CASSRLGYNEQFF
>many|TRBV5-1|TRBJ2-7|TRBD2
TGCGCCAGCAGCTTTCTAGCGGGAGCCGCCTACGAGCAGTACTTC
CASSFLAGAAYEQYF